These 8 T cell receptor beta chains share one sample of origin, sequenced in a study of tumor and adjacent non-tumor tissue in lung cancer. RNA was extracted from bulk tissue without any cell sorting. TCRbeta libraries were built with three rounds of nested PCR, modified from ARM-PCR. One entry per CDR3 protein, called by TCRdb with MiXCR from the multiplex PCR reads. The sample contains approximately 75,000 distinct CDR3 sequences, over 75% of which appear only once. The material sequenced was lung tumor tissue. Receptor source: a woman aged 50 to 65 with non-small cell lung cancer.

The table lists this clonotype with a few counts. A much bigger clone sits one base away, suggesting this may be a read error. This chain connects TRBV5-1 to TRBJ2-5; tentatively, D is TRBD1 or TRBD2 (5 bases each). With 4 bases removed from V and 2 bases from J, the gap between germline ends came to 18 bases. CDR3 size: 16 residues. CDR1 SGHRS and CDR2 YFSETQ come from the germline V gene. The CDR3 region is CASSNLGTAKQETQYF. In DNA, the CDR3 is TGCGCCAGCAGCAATCTCGGGACGGCGAAACAAGAGACCCAGTACTTC.

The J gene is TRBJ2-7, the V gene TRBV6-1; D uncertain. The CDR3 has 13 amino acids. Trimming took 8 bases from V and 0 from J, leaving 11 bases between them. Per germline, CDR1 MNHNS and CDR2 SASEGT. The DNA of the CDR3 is TGTGCCAGCTTTGCAGAGAGCTCCTACGAGCAGTACTTC. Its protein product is CASFAESSYEQYF.

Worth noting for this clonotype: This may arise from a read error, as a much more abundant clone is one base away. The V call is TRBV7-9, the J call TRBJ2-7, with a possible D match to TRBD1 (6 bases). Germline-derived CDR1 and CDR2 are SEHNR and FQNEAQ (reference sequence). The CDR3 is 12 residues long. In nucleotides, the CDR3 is TGTGCCTGCAGACTGGACAGCTACGAGCAGTACTTC. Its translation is CACRLDSYEQYF.

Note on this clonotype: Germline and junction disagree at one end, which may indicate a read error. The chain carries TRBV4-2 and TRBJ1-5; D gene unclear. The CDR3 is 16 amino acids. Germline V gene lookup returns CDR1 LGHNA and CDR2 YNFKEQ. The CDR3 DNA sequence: TGTGACAGCAGCCAAGGACCGAGATTTAGCAATCAGCCCCAGCATTTT. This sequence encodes CDSSQGPRFSNQPQHF.

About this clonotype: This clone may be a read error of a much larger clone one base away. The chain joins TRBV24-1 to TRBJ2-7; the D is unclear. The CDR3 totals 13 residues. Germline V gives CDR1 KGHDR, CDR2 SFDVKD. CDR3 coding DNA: TGTGACACCAGTGACCTCCTCGGTTACGAGCAGTACTTC. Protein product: CDTSDLLGYEQYF.

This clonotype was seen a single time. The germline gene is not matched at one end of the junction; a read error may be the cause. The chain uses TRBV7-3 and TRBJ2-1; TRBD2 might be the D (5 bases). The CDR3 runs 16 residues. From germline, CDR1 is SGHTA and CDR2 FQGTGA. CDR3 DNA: TGTGTCAGCAGCTTATGGCCGAGGAGGTCCTACAATGAGCAGTTCTTC. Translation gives CVSSLWPRRSYNEQFF. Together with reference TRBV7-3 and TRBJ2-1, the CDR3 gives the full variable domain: GAGVSQTPSNKVTEKGKYVELRCDPISGHTALYWYRQSLGQGPEFLIYFQGTGAADDSGLPNDRFFAVRPEGSVSTLKIQRTERGDSAVYLCVSSLWPRRSYNEQFFGPGTRLTVL.

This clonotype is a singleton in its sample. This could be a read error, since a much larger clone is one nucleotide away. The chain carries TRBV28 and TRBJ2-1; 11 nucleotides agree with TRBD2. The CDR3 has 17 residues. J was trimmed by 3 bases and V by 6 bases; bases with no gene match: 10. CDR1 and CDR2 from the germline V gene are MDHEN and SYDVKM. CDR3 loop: CASRMDTGTSGYNEQFF. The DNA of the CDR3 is TGTGCCAGCAGGATGGACACCGGGACTAGCGGCTACAATGAGCAGTTCTTC.

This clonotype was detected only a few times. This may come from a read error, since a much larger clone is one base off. The CDR3, as DNA: TGTGCCGGCAGCCGTACAGGGGATGGCTACACCTTC. It specifies CAGSRTGDGYTF. The genes are TRBV5-8 and TRBJ1-2, with 7 bases aligning to TRBD1. Germline assignment: CDR1 SGHTS and CDR2 YDEGEE. There are 12 residues in the CDR3.